The rows below give T cell receptor beta chains drawn from one sample of a study of cytomegalovirus exposure and HLA in healthy donors. The repertoire was sequenced with immunoSEQ multiplex PCR; TCRdb's copy has only in-frame clones and lacks some. This sample has over 30,000 clones; approximately 67% occur once, and the top ten carry around 10%. The sample consisted of PBMCs. The source is a man in his forties or fifties in good health and CMV-seropositive. CDR3s include the opening cysteine and the closing phenylalanine or tryptophan. The D gene is left open where the match is weak. Size values are once, few and many counts, or a class for expanded clones, and some rows have none.

length	size	D	V	J	CDR3	DNA
14	-	TRBD1	TRBV19	TRBJ2-1	CASSPLQGDNEQFF	TGTGCCAGTAGTCCCCTACAGGGGGACAATGAGCAGTTCTTC
15	few	TRBD1	TRBV6-5	TRBJ2-2	CASSYRGPNTGELFF	TGTGCCAGCAGTTACAGGGGGCCGAACACCGGGGAGCTGTTTTTT
16	few	TRBD1	TRBV7-9	TRBJ2-7	CASSPLPGQGDYEQYF	TGTGCCAGCAGCCCTTTACCGGGACAGGGGGACTACGAGCAGTACTTC
16	-	TRBD2	TRBV10-3	TRBJ2-2	CAIRGTSDVGTGELFF	TGTGCCATCAGAGGGACTAGCGATGTGGGCACCGGGGAGCTGTTTTTT
15	few	TRBD2	TRBV2	TRBJ2-3	CASSGRAGGTDTQYF	TGTGCCAGCAGTGGTAGGGCGGGGGGCACAGATACGCAGTATTTT
15	-	-	TRBV11-2	TRBJ2-1	CASSSQTGWRGEQFF	TGTGCCAGCAGCTCACAGACAGGTTGGAGAGGGGAGCAGTTCTTC
15	few	-	TRBV5-1	TRBJ2-1	CASSRGPGQSNEQFF	TGCGCCAGCAGCCGGGGCCCCGGACAGTCAAATGAGCAGTTCTTC
16	-	-	TRBV18	TRBJ2-7	CASSNRDMTNSYEQYF	TGTGCCAGCTCAAACCGGGACATGACTAACTCCTACGAGCAGTACTTC
12	-	-	TRBV7-9	TRBJ2-1	CSSSSQGHEQFF	TGTTCCAGCAGCAGTCAGGGGCATGAGCAGTTCTTC
14	-	-	TRBV5-1	TRBJ1-4	CASSLASQNEKLFF	TGCGCCAGCAGCTTGGCGTCACAGAATGAAAAACTGTTTTTT
16	-	-	TRBV11-2	TRBJ2-1	CASSSIRGLGLYEQFF	TGTGCCAGCAGCTCCATAAGGGGACTTGGGCTTTACGAGCAGTTCTTC
14	few	-	TRBV5-6	TRBJ1-4	CASSAGQFREKLFF	TGTGCCAGCAGCGCAGGACAGTTCCGGGAAAAACTGTTTTTT
13	once	-	TRBV2	TRBJ2-5	CASSERGHETQYF	TGTGCCAGCAGTGAGAGAGGGCATGAGACCCAGTACTTC
14	-	-	TRBV6-1	TRBJ2-5	CASSETRTPETQYF	TGTGCCAGCAGTGAAACAAGGACACCAGAGACCCAGTACTTC
16	-	TRBD2	TRBV19	TRBJ2-5	CASSRGTGTSEETQYF	TGTGCCAGTAGTAGGGGAACCGGGACTAGTGAAGAGACCCAGTACTTC
14	-	-	TRBV5-1	TRBJ2-3	CASSLDSGRDTQYF	TGCGCCAGCAGCTTGGACTCAGGGCGGGATACGCAGTATTTT